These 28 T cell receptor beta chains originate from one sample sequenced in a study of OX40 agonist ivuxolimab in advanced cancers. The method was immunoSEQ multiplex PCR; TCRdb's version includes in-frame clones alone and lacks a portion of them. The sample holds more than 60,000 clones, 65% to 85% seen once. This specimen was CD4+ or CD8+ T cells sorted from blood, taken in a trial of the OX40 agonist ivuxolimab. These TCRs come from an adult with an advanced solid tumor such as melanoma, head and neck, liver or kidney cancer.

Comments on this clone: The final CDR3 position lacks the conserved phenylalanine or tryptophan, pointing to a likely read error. The CDR3 sequence is CASSGGTYGYTL. CDR3 DNA: TGTGCCAGCAGTGGCGGGACGTATGGCTACACCCTC. The genes are TRBV6-1 and TRBJ1-2; maybe TRBD1 (5 bases). Trimming took off 4 bases at V and 5 bases at J, with 8 bases between the two ends. The germline V gene has CDR1 MNHNS and CDR2 SASEGT. The CDR3 covers 12 residues.

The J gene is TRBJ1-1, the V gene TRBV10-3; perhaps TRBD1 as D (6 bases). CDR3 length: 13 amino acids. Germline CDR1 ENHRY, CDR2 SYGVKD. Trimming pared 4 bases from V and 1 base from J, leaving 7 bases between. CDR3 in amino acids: CAISGTANTEAFF. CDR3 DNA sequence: TGTGCCATCAGTGGGACAGCGAACACTGAAGCTTTCTTT.

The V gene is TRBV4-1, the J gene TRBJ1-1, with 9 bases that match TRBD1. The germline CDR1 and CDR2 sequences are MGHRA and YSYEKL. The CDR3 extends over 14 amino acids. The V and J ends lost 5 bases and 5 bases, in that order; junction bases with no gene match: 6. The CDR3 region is CASSARQGETEAFF. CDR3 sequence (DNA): TGCGCCAGCAGCGCGAGACAGGGGGAAACTGAAGCTTTCTTT.

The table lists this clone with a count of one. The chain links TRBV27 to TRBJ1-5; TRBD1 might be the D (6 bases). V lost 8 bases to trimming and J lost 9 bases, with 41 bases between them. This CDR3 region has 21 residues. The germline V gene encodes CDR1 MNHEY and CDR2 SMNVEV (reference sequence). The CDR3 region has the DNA TGTGCCAGCTACGGTAAGGTGGGAAACAGGGTGGATCCTCGCATGGTCGGGCCCCAGCATTTT. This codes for CASYGKVGNRVDPRMVGPQHF.

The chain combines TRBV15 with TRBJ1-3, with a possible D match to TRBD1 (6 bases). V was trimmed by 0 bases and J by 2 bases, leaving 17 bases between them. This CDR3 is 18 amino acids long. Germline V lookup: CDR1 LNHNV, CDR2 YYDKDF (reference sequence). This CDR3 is CATSRDFGGGGPGNTIYF. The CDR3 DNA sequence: TGTGCCACCAGCAGAGACTTCGGCGGCGGGGGCCCTGGAAACACCATATATTTT. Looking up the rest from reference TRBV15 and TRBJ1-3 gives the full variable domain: DAMVIQNPRYQVTQFGKPVTLSCSQTLNHNVMYWYQQKSSQAPKLLFHYYDKDFNNEADTPDNFQSRRPNTSFCFLDIRSPGLGDTAMYLCATSRDFGGGGPGNTIYFGEGSWLTVV.

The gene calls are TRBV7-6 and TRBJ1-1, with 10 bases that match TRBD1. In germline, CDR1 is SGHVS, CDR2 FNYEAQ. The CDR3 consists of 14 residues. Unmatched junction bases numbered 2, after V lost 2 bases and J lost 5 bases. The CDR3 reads CASSLRDRGTEAFF. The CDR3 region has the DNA TGTGCCAGCAGCTTAAGGGACAGGGGAACTGAAGCTTTCTTT.

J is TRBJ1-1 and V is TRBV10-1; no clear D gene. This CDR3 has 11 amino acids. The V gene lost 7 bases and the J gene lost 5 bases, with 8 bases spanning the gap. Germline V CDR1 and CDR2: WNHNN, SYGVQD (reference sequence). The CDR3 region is CASTVGTEAFF. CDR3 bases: TGCGCCAGCACGGTTGGGACTGAAGCTTTCTTT.

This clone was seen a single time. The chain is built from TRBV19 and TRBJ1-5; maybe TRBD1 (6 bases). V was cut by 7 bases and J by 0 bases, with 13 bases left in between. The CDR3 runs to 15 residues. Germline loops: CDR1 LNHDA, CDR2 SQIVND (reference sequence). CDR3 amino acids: CASTPRGYSNQPQHF. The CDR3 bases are TGTGCCAGTACCCCGAGGGGGTATAGCAATCAGCCCCAGCATTTT.

Written as DNA, the CDR3 is TGTGCCAGCAGCTTGGCCGGTGGGGCGCTTACGCAGTATTTT. Its translation is CASSLAGGALTQYF. The chain is built from TRBV5-4 and TRBJ2-3, with D maybe TRBD1 (5 bases). CDR1 is SGHNT and CDR2 is YYREEE in the germline V gene (reference sequence). This CDR3 spans 14 amino acids. The ends were cut back, 0 bases at V and 8 bases at J, with 13 bases in the middle.

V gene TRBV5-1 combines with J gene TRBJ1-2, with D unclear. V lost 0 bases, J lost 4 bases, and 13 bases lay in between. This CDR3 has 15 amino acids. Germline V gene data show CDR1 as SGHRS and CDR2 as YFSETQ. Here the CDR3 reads CASSLDTYQSYGYTF. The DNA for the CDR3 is TGCGCCAGCAGCTTGGATACATACCAGAGCTATGGCTACACCTTC. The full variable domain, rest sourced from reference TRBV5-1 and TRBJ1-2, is KAGVTQTPRYLIKTRGQQVTLSCSPISGHRSVSWYQQTPGQGLQFLFEYFSETQRNKGNFPGRFSGRQFSNSRSEMNVSTLELGDSALYLCASSLDTYQSYGYTFGSGTRLTVV.

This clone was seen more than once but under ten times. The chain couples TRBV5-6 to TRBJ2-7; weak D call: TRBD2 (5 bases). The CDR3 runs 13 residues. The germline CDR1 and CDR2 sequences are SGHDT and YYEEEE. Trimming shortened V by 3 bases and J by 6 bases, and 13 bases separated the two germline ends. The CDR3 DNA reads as TGTGCCAGCAGCTGGACCCCGGACTCCGAGCAGTACTTC. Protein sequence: CASSWTPDSEQYF.

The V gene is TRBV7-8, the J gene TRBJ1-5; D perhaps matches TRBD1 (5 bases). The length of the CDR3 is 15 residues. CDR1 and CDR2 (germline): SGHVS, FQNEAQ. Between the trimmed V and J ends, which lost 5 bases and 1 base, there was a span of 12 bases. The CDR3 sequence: CASSPGRGSNQPQHF. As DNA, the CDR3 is TGTGCCAGCAGCCCAGGGAGAGGGAGCAATCAGCCCCAGCATTTT.

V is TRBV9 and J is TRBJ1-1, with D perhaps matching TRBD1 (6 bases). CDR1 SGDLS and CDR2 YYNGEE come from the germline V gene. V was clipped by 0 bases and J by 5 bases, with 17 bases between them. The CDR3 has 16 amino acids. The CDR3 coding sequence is TGTGCCAGCAGCGTAGGTTTTAACAGGGAGAAGACTGAAGCTTTCTTT. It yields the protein CASSVGFNREKTEAFF.

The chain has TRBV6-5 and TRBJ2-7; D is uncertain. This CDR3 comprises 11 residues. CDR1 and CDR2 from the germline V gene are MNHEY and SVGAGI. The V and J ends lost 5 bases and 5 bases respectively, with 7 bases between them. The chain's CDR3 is CASSKDHEQYF. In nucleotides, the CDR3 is TGTGCCAGCAGTAAAGACCACGAGCAGTACTTC.

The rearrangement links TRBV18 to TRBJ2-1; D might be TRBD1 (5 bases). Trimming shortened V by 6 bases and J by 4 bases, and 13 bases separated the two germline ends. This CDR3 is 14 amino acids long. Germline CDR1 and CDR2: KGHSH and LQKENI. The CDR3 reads CASSPMDTYNEQFF. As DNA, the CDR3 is TGTGCCAGCTCCCCTATGGACACATACAATGAGCAGTTCTTC.

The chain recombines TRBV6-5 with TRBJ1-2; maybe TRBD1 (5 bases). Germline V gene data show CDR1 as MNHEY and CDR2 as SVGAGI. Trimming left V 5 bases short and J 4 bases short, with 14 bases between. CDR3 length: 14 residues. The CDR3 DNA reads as TGTGCCAGCAGTGAAACAGGAATCGTCTATGGCTACACCTTC. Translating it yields CASSETGIVYGYTF.

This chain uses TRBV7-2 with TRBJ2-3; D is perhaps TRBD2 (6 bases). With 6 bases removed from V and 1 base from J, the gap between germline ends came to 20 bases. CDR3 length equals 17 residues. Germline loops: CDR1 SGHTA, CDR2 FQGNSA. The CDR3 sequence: CASRPSRQAGGTDTQYF. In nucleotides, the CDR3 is TGTGCCAGCAGACCCAGTAGGCAAGCGGGCGGCACAGATACGCAGTATTTT.

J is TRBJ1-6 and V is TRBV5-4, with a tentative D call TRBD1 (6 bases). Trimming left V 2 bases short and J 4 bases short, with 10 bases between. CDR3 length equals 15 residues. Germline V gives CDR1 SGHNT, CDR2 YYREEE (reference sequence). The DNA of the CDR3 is TGTGCCAGCAGCTTTGGGGGGCGTTATAATTCACCCCTCCACTTT. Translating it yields CASSFGGRYNSPLHF.

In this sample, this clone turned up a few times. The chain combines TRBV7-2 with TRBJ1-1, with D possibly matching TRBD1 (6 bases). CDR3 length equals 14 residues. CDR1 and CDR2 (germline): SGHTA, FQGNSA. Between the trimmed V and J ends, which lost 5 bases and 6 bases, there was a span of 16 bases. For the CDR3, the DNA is TGTGCCAGCAGCCTACAGTGGGGGGCCTCTGAAGCTTTCTTT. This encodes CASSLQWGASEAFF.

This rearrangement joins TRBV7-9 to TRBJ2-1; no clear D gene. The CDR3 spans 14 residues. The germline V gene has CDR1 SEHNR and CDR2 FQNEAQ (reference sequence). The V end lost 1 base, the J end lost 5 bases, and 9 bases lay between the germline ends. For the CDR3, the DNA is TGTGCCAGCAGCTTAGGGTCAATTAACAATGAGCAGTTCTTC. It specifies CASSLGSINNEQFF.

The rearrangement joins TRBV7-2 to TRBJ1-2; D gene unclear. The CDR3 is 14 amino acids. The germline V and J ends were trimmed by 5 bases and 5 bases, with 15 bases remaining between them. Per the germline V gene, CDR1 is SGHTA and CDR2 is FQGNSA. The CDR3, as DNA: TGTGCCAGCAGCCGGAACGCAGGTGGTTATGGCTACACCTTC. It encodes CASSRNAGGYGYTF.

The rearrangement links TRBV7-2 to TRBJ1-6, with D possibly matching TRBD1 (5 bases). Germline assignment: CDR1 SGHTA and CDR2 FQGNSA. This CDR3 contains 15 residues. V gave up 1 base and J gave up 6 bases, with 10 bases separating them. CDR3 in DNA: TGTGCCAGCAGCTTAGAGGGGACCGGTAATTCACCCCTCCACTTT. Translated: CASSLEGTGNSPLHF.

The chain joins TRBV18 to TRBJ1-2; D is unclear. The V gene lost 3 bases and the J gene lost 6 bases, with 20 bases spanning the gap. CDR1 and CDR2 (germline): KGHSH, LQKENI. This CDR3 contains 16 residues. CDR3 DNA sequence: TGTGCCAGCTCACCTAACTATGGCCAGGATGGACATGGCTACACCTTC. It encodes CASSPNYGQDGHGYTF.

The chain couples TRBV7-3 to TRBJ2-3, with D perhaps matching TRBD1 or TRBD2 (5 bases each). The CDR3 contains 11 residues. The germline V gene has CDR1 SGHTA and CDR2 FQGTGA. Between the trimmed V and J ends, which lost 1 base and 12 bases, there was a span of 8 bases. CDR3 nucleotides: TGTGCCAGCAGCTTAATGGGACCCCAGTATTTT. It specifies CASSLMGPQYF.

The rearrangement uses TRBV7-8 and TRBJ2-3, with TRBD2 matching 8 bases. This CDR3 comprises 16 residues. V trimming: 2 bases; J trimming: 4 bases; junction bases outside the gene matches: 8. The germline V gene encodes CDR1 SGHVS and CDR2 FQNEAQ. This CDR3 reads CASSLFAGGISDTQYF. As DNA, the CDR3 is TGTGCCAGCAGCTTATTTGCGGGGGGCATTTCAGATACGCAGTATTTT.

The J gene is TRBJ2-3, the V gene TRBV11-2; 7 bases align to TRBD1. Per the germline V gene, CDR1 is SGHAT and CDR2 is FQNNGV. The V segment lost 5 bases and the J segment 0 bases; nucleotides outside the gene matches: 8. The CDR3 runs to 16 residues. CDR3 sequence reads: CASSLRQGHSTDTQYF. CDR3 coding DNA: TGTGCCAGCAGCCTCCGACAGGGCCACAGCACAGATACGCAGTATTTT.

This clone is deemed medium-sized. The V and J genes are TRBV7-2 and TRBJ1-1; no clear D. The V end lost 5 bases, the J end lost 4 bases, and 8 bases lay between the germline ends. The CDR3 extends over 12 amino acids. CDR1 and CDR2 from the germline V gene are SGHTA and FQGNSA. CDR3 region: CASSPDATEAFF. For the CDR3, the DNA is TGTGCCAGCAGCCCCGACGCCACTGAAGCTTTCTTT.

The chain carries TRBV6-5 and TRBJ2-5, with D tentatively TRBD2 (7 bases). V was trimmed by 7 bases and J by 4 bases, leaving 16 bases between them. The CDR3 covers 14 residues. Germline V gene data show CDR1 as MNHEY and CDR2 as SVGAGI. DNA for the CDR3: TGTGCCAGCACCGGGGAGGGGGGGATAGAGACCCAGTACTTC. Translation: CASTGEGGIETQYF.